Sequencing of this TCR beta chain was carried out in a study of CD8+ T cells in alopecia areata. Study context: The study gave treated patients oral tofacitinib at 5 to 10 mg twice daily.

Sequencing used cDNA as its template, made by extracting RNA and reverse transcribing it. The data were produced by immunoSEQ multiplex PCR, yet TCRdb's version contains in-frame clones alone and is incomplete. The data contain a few hundred thousand clones, less than 45% of them singletons. Broader study findings: Given one nonresponder, whether baseline CD8+ expansion relates to response remains uncertain.

This CDR3 is built from 12 residues. Trimming left V 5 bases short and J 5 bases short, with 12 bases between. CDR1 is GTSNPN, CDR2 SVGIG, per germline (reference sequence). As for treatment: oral pan-JAK inhibitor, 5-10 mg twice daily. About this clone itself: The antigen is undetermined.

V is TRBV30 and J is TRBJ2-5, with D perhaps TRBD2 (5 bases). The sample in question was CD4+ T cells sorted from blood, obtained at roughly week 30, from a patient treated with tofacitinib. The receptor comes from a human donor with alopecia areata. The CDR3, as DNA: TGTGCCTGGGGCCGCGAGGGTGAGACCCAGTACTTC. Translated: CAWGREGETQYF.